Listed below are T cell receptor beta chains from one sample, sequenced in a study of cytomegalovirus exposure and HLA in healthy donors. TCRdb keeps only in-frame clones here, not all; method: immunoSEQ multiplex PCR. The data contain 130,000 or so clones, approximately 80% of them singletons. Specimen: PBMCs. Receptor source: a man between 45 and 60 years old in good health and CMV-seronegative. The conserved cysteine and the conserved F or W are not part of the CDR3 here. The order of the fields is J gene, V gene, CDR3 protein.

J: TRBJ2-2
V: TRBV27
CDR3: ASSPTPRLAGVNTGELF

J: TRBJ2-1
V: TRBV29-1
CDR3: SVDSTSRRNEQF

J: TRBJ2-5
V: TRBV19
CDR3: ASSSTRQGPQETQY

J: TRBJ2-3
V: TRBV28
CDR3: ASSFILAGGADTQY

J: TRBJ2-7
V: TRBV13
CDR3: ASSIGTSGYEQY

J: TRBJ2-5
V: TRBV5-1
CDR3: ASSSGTAQETQY

J: TRBJ2-3
V: TRBV2
CDR3: ASRERISTDTQY

J: TRBJ2-2
V: TRBV7-9
CDR3: ASSAPGIEAGELF

J: TRBJ2-6
V: TRBV7-3
CDR3: ASSGAPGANVLT

J: TRBJ2-3
V: TRBV19
CDR3: ASSIPSGDTQY

J: TRBJ2-7
V: TRBV6-1
CDR3: ASSEGLAGPYEQY

J: TRBJ2-2
V: TRBV5-1
CDR3: ASSLVPGHSTGELF

J: TRBJ2-4
V: TRBV30
CDR3: AWSVGRAKNIQY

J: TRBJ2-1
V: TRBV30
CDR3: ALQGGREQF

J: TRBJ1-5
V: TRBV19
CDR3: ASSIALSGQYNQPQH

J: TRBJ2-1
V: TRBV7-9
CDR3: ASSFGAGGPGYNEQF

J: TRBJ2-5
V: TRBV2
CDR3: ASSATSGPQETQY

J: TRBJ2-1
V: TRBV28
CDR3: ASSSHREWVNEQF

J: TRBJ2-2
V: TRBV4-1
CDR3: ASSRAVDGELF

J: TRBJ1-1
V: TRBV5-1
CDR3: ASRLEGVNTEAF

J: TRBJ2-5
V: TRBV5-1
CDR3: ASTPGNYQETQY

J: TRBJ2-1
V: TRBV11-3
CDR3: ASSLLGLDNEQF

J: TRBJ2-3
V: TRBV10-1
CDR3: ASSVGRRAGGMTDTQY

J: TRBJ2-1
V: TRBV5-4
CDR3: ASSSLTSGRSNEQF

J: TRBJ1-5
V: TRBV19
CDR3: ASKSTGGADQPQH

J: TRBJ2-7
V: TRBV5-1
CDR3: ASTWGGGGYEQY

J: TRBJ2-7
V: TRBV6-6
CDR3: ASSYKFSGSYEQY

J: TRBJ2-7
V: TRBV5-1
CDR3: ASSPGQGVRGEQY

J: TRBJ2-2
V: TRBV9
CDR3: ASSVDRGVSGELF

J: TRBJ2-7
V: TRBV20-1
CDR3: SATDSDEQY

J: TRBJ1-2
V: TRBV10-3
CDR3: AISESTRSDNYGYT

J: TRBJ1-2
V: TRBV27
CDR3: ASSSWDRTNYGYT

J: TRBJ2-7
V: TRBV18
CDR3: ASSPHPDRAEQY

J: TRBJ2-1
V: TRBV27
CDR3: ASSYGRAYNEQF

J: TRBJ2-1
V: TRBV13
CDR3: ASSLEREIGNEQF

J: TRBJ2-7
V: TRBV2
CDR3: ASRRPPYEQY

J: TRBJ2-3
V: TRBV5-1
CDR3: ASSLAPPGNTQY

J: TRBJ2-1
V: TRBV19
CDR3: ASSMGTSGYNEQF

J: TRBJ2-1
V: TRBV6-5
CDR3: ASSSSGTSGYNEQF

J: TRBJ2-3
V: TRBV7-2
CDR3: ASSLSGGTDTQY

J: TRBJ1-1
V: TRBV10-3
CDR3: APPPPGVGEAF

J: TRBJ1-5
V: TRBV19
CDR3: ATRDRGSNQPQH

J: TRBJ2-3
V: TRBV5-4
CDR3: ASSSITGGTDTQY

J: TRBJ1-2
V: TRBV10-1
CDR3: ASRGQGALFGYT

J: TRBJ2-1
V: TRBV21-1
CDR3: ASSKEGWPASYNEQF

J: TRBJ1-3
V: TRBV2
CDR3: ASKPPDGNTIY

J: TRBJ2-2
V: TRBV18
CDR3: ASSPPGLMTGELF

J: TRBJ2-2
V: TRBV7-8
CDR3: ASSLTLRVTGELF

J: TRBJ2-5
V: TRBV6-1
CDR3: ASNGGGAGETQY

J: TRBJ1-5
V: TRBV19
CDR3: ASTPQGMGNQPQH